These 23 T cell receptor beta chains were sequenced from one sample in a study of T-cell reconstitution after alpha-beta-depleted transplantation in children. Researchers prepared the TCRbeta library using unique molecular identifiers, the study reports. TCRdb recomputed calls from the PCR reads with MiXCR, one row per CDR3 protein. The table includes under 750,000 distinct CDR3 sequences, 20% to 25% detected once. The source was PBMCs, mostly from graft donor cells, collected 360 days after TCRalphabeta/CD19-depleted stem cell transplant. These receptors were taken from a boy younger than two who had a stem cell transplant for acute myeloid leukemia, so the T cells may come from the graft donor.

This clonotype was observed a handful of times. J is TRBJ2-3 and V is TRBV20-1; D not resolved. Looked up from germline, CDR1 is DFQATT and CDR2 is SNEGSKA (reference sequence). Trimming left V 0 bases short and J 9 bases short, with 7 bases between. The CDR3 consists of 11 residues. Here the CDR3 reads CSARDWATQYF. The CDR3 coding sequence is TGCAGTGCTAGAGATTGGGCGACGCAGTATTTT.

This clonotype was seen ten or more times. The chain couples TRBV7-9 to TRBJ1-1; TRBD1 might be the D (5 bases). The ends were cut back, 4 bases at V and 1 base at J, with 25 bases in the middle. The CDR3 covers 19 residues. Germline-derived CDR1 and CDR2 are SEHNR and FQNEAQ (reference sequence). The DNA of the CDR3 is TGTGCCAGCAGCTCCGTGTGGTCCCTCCGGGACGAAGGGAACACTGAAGCTTTCTTT. Its translation is CASSSVWSLRDEGNTEAFF.

This clonotype appeared a few times. The genes are TRBV4-3 and TRBJ1-2; tentative D call: TRBD1 (5 bases). V gave up 0 bases and J gave up 7 bases, with 15 bases separating them. The CDR3 is made up of 15 amino acids. Germline lookup yields CDR1 LGHNA and CDR2 YSLEER. DNA for the CDR3: TGCGCCAGCAGCCAAGATCTGGGGCGCGGGTCTGGCTACACCTTC. Amino acids: CASSQDLGRGSGYTF.

The chain combines TRBV12-3 or TRBV12-4 with TRBJ2-3; 7 bases agree with TRBD2. The CDR3 has 14 amino acids. V dropped 6 bases and J dropped 6; count of bases not matched to a gene: 9. The DNA of the CDR3 is TGTGCCAGCAGCCGGAGACTAGCAGGCGATACGCAGTATTTT. It yields the protein CASSRRLAGDTQYF.

Notes on this clonotype: A read error may be the cause here, since a much bigger clone is one base away. This rearrangement joins TRBV12-3 or TRBV12-4 to TRBJ1-1; the match to TRBD1 covers 8 bases. CDR3 size: 18 residues. In nucleotides, the CDR3 is TGTGCCAGCAGTTCTCGACCGGGACAGGCCGCGGGATGGACTGGAGCTTTCTTT. Its translation: CASSSRPGQAAGWTGAFF.

This clonotype has ten or more counts. This chain joins TRBV11-2 and TRBJ2-3; 7 nucleotides line up with TRBD1. The CDR3 runs 16 residues. CDR1 is SGHAT and CDR2 is FQNNGV in the germline V gene. Losses at the gene ends were 5 bases for V and 6 bases for J; bases not matched to a gene: 14. The CDR3, as DNA: TGTGCCAGCAGCCCACTCCGGACAGGAGCGGTGGATACGCAGTATTTT. Translation gives CASSPLRTGAVDTQYF.

This clonotype was observed at least ten times. The chain has TRBV28 and TRBJ1-5; D is perhaps TRBD1 (5 bases). Germline CDR1 is MDHEN and CDR2 is SYDVKM. V was trimmed by 3 bases and J by 1 base, leaving 10 bases between them. The CDR3 is made up of 15 amino acids. CDR3 in DNA: TGTGCCAGCAGTTTTATGACAGAGAGCAATCAGCCCCAGCATTTT. This codes for CASSFMTESNQPQHF.

This clonotype was recorded many times. The J gene is TRBJ2-5, the V gene TRBV29-1; 10 nucleotides align to TRBD2. V gave up 0 bases and J gave up 4 bases; unmatched junction bases: 5. This CDR3 has 15 residues. CDR1 and CDR2 from the germline V gene are SQVTM and ANQGSEA. The CDR3 reads CSVEDPIAGGETQYF. The DNA of the CDR3 is TGCAGCGTTGAAGATCCCATAGCGGGGGGAGAGACCCAGTACTTC.

Only a few counts were recorded for this clonotype. The chain joins TRBV6-5 to TRBJ2-3, with a tentative D call TRBD1 (6 bases). Per germline, CDR1 MNHEY and CDR2 SVGAGI. The CDR3 contains 16 residues. V was cut by 4 bases and J by 0 bases, with 14 bases left in between. CDR3 nucleotide sequence: TGTGCCAGCAGTTCGCGAGGGGGAGCTAGCACAGATACGCAGTATTTT. Its protein product is CASSSRGGASTDTQYF.

The rearrangement links TRBV12-3 or TRBV12-4 to TRBJ2-5; no clear D gene. Trimming removed 6 bases from V and 9 bases from J, with 11 bases in between. CDR3 size: 11 residues. CDR3 sequence: CASSWEGPQYF. The CDR3, as DNA: TGTGCCAGCAGCTGGGAAGGCCCCCAGTACTTC.

This clonotype was recorded only once. This chain links TRBV18 with TRBJ2-7, with D maybe TRBD1 (6 bases). This CDR3 region has 17 residues. CDR1 is KGHSH, CDR2 LQKENI, per germline. V lost 5 bases to trimming and J lost 4 bases, with 24 bases between them. The CDR3 region is CASSIRPGTFWPYEQYV. The DNA of the CDR3 is TGTGCCAGCTCAATCAGGCCCGGGACATTTTGGCCGTACGAGCAGTACGTC.

This clonotype was recorded many times. This rearrangement joins TRBV20-1 to TRBJ2-3, with a tentative D call TRBD2 (5 bases). The germline CDR1 and CDR2 sequences are DFQATT and SNEGSKA (reference sequence). This CDR3 is 13 amino acids long. The germline V and J ends were trimmed by 5 bases and 1 base, with 10 bases remaining between them. CDR3 protein: CSARISGTDTQYF. As DNA, the CDR3 is TGCAGTGCTCGAATTAGCGGCACAGATACGCAGTATTTT.

This clonotype was recorded at least ten times. The genes are TRBV20-1 and TRBJ2-5; the D gene is possibly TRBD2 (5 bases). V was trimmed by 3 bases and J by 5 bases, leaving 16 bases between them. CDR3 size: 14 residues. CDR1 and CDR2 (germline): DFQATT, SNEGSKA (reference sequence). The CDR3 loop is CSARLAGKWETQYF. As DNA, the CDR3 is TGCAGTGCTAGGCTCGCGGGTAAATGGGAGACCCAGTACTTC.

For this clonotype: One end of the junction fails to match germline, which may point to a read error. This chain joins TRBV5-1 and TRBJ2-1; D is possibly TRBD1 (6 bases). This CDR3 contains 16 residues. CDR1 SGHRS and CDR2 YFSETQ come from the germline V gene. The CDR3 is CASSLETGSSYNEQFF. The CDR3 coding sequence is TGTGCCAGCAGTTTAGAAACAGGGAGCTCCTACAATGAGCAGTTCTTC.

The gene calls are TRBV6-5 and TRBJ2-1; D is ambiguous. CDR1 MNHEY and CDR2 SVGAGI come from the germline V gene. Trimming stripped 4 bases from V and 3 bases from J, with 13 bases between. The CDR3 totals 15 residues. The CDR3 region is CASSLATYGYNEQFF. The CDR3 DNA follows: TGTGCCAGCAGTTTGGCCACCTATGGCTACAATGAGCAGTTCTTC.

In its sample, this clonotype was seen many times. The CDR3 bases are TGCAGTGCTAGAGAGGTGGGGGGCCTCTACAATGAGCAGTTCTTC. This sequence encodes CSAREVGGLYNEQFF. The chain has TRBV20-1 and TRBJ2-1, with D perhaps assigned TRBD1 or TRBD2 (6 bases each). The V gene's germline CDR1 is DFQATT and CDR2 SNEGSKA (reference sequence). Between the trimmed V and J ends, which lost 0 bases and 3 bases, there was a span of 12 bases. This CDR3 region has 15 residues.

This clonotype was picked up many times. This chain joins TRBV29-1 and TRBJ2-7; D is unresolved. Germline CDR1 reads SQVTM; CDR2 reads ANQGSEA. The germline V and J ends were trimmed by 1 base and 0 bases, with 7 bases remaining between them. The CDR3 sequence is 13 residues long. CDR3 protein: CSVEGQNSYEQYF. The DNA of the CDR3 is TGCAGCGTTGAAGGGCAGAACTCCTACGAGCAGTACTTC.

This clonotype occurred many times. The chain is built from TRBV7-6 and TRBJ1-1; 7 bases agree with TRBD1. Germline CDR1 is SGHVS and CDR2 is FNYEAQ. The CDR3 spans 12 residues. V was clipped by 5 bases and J by 8 bases; unmatched bases: 5. CDR3 residues: CASSTHRGEAFF. CDR3 nucleotide sequence: TGTGCCAGCAGCACCCACAGGGGAGAAGCTTTCTTT.

This clonotype appeared a few times. This rearrangement joins TRBV11-2 to TRBJ1-5; D unclear. Trimming cost V 5 bases and J 5 bases, with 10 bases left between them. The CDR3 extends over 13 amino acids. Germline V gene data show CDR1 as SGHAT and CDR2 as FQNNGV. The CDR3 nucleotides are TGTGCCAGCAGCCTCCGTTACCATCAGCCCCAGCATTTT. Its translation: CASSLRYHQPQHF.

This clonotype was recorded a few times. The rearrangement uses TRBV12-3 or TRBV12-4 and TRBJ2-5, with 7 bases that match TRBD1. V trimming: 5 bases; J trimming: 7 bases; junction bases outside the gene matches: 7. The CDR3 runs 13 residues. The CDR3 sequence: CASSGTATVTQYF. CDR3 in DNA: TGTGCCAGCAGTGGGACAGCGACGGTGACCCAGTACTTC.

In the case of this clonotype: A read error may explain this, as a much larger clone is one base away. V gene TRBV5-6 combines with J gene TRBJ2-7; 7 bases fit TRBD2. Germline CDR1 reads SGHDT; CDR2 reads YYEEEE. The CDR3 covers 15 residues. The CDR3 protein is CASSPSGTTSYERYV. The CDR3 coding sequence is TGTGCCAGCAGCCCGTCCGGGACTACCTCCTACGAGCGGTACGTC.

This clonotype was found once. A much larger clonotype is one base distant, so this may be a read error. Given the absence of the conserved phenylalanine or tryptophan at the CDR3 end, a read error is likely. The V and J genes are TRBV7-8 and TRBJ2-1, with 10 bases lining up with TRBD2. The CDR3 is made up of 16 amino acids. Germline CDR1 SGHVS, CDR2 FQNEAQ. Trimming took 1 base from V and 9 from J; bases not matched to a gene: 9. The CDR3 region has the DNA TGTGCCAGCAGCTTAGGCTCCAGCGGGGGGGCCGGTGAGCAGTTCTCC. It encodes CASSLGSSGGAGEQFS.

The V call is TRBV12-3 or TRBV12-4, the J call TRBJ2-7; D may be TRBD1 (5 bases). The CDR3 runs 12 residues. Trimming stripped 5 bases from V and 9 bases from J, with 14 bases between. CDR3 sequence reads: CASSPGYLAQYF. The DNA for the CDR3 is TGTGCCAGCAGTCCAGGGTATTTGGCGCAGTACTTC.